The rows below give T cell receptor beta chains drawn from one sample of a study of shared clonotypes between healthy human individuals. Data came from immunoSEQ multiplex PCR; TCRdb stores just in-frame clones and leaves some out. The data contain 1.4 million to 1.5 million clones, about 96% of them singletons. The source material was naive CD4+ T cells sorted from blood. The receptors derive from a man aged 25 to 40 in good health. Each CDR3 is given with its conserved first and last residue. Each record gives: clone size, V gene, CDR3 length, CDR3 protein. Part of the rows lack a size; the others show once, few, many or a class for expanded clones.

>.|TRBV30|11
CAWSVLYEQYF
>.|TRBV9|14
CASRGGAHTGELFF
>once|TRBV9|15
CASSVETYPAGEQYF
>.|TRBV2|14
CASRLSSGYYEQYF
>.|TRBV28|15
CASSYDRRTNEKLFF
>.|TRBV9|15
CASSVGGQGTSEQYF
>.|TRBV19|13
CASSIQGPYEQYF
>.|TRBV7-9|14
CASSTADRGTGYTF
>.|TRBV9|15
CASSVESAGGREAFF
>.|TRBV28|14
CASSSGQADNEQFF
>.|TRBV25-1|15
CASSEGPPLGGEQYF
>.|TRBV6-5|15
CASSYEGRSYNEQFF
>.|TRBV7-6|15
CASSFFSGGGDEQFF
>.|TRBV19|14
CASSMGWGGNEQFF
>.|TRBV5-1|16
CASSLGTAVHFETQYF
>.|TRBV4-3|15
CASSHSGTGSYEQYF
>.|TRBV12-5|15
CASGLGLALPYEQYF
>.|TRBV6-4|14
CASSDSVPYNEQFF
>.|TRBV11-2|16
CASSLLGYRSYNEQFF
>.|TRBV2|14
CASTSRTGADTQYF
>.|TRBV4-3|14
CASSQEIRTSGYTF
>.|TRBV18|12
CASSINTGELFF
>.|TRBV2|18
CASSTPGLAGGRTDTQYF
>.|TRBV5-1|14
CASSANTEGSEQYF
>.|TRBV29-1|16
CSAPGGTGWPGPEAFF
>once|TRBV2|17
CASSVLPGQGFLTEAFF
>.|TRBV19|16
CASSFRGGISNQPQHF
>.|TRBV11-2|15
CASSGLRERIYEQYF
>.|TRBV18|18
CASSPLGIARAIVNEQFF
>.|TRBV15|13
CATSRDLETVALF
>.|TRBV29-1|12
CSVDAVNYGYTF
>once|TRBV6-5|15
CASSYMAGRATEAFF
>.|TRBV7-8|19
CASSLGRTGPTSGANVLTF
>once|TRBV7-2|14
CASSFGSGRYEQYF
>.|TRBV9|15
CASSVDPRGYNEQFF
>.|TRBV5-1|15
CASSIGQGITDTQYF
>.|TRBV5-4|14
CASSPFPSTYEQYF
>.|TRBV7-9|15
CASSLGRNSNQPQHF
>.|TRBV7-2|15
CASSFTGGQYNEQFF
>.|TRBV5-4|14
CASSSGLAADTQYF
>.|TRBV27|13
CASSPDRRNEQFF
>once|TRBV9|18
CASSVGTSAGRSSYEQYF